The 23 T cell receptor beta chains below all came from one sample that was sequenced in a study of regulatory T cells in long-lasting Graves disease. The time point denotes: persistent/refractory GD, antithyroid drugs over 5 years with positive TRAb. Preparation of the TCR library used RNA extracted from PBMCs. Building the TCR beta libraries relied on iRepertoire HTBI primers, and CDR3 regions underwent Arm-PCR. TCRdb fed the multiplex PCR reads into MiXCR, producing one record per CDR3 protein. The sample lists fewer than 400,000 distinct CDR3 sequences, roughly 20% occurring once. Sequencing was performed on peripheral blood mononuclear cells (PBMCs), taken when the disease was refractory, from a patient treated with antithyroid drugs. These receptors originate from a female donor with Graves disease.

This clonotype was recorded a few times. J is TRBJ2-5 and V is TRBV20-1; 12 bases map to TRBD2. The CDR3 covers 21 residues. Trimming removed 1 base from V and 2 bases from J; junction bases left unmatched: 20. Germline V CDR1 and CDR2: DFQATT, SNEGSKA (reference sequence). The CDR3: CSARVPPPELAGGLLQETQYF. The CDR3 coding sequence is TGCAGTGCTAGAGTCCCTCCTCCGGAACTAGCGGGAGGACTACTTCAAGAGACCCAGTACTTC.

This clonotype was picked up many times. This chain connects TRBV27 to TRBJ1-3, with 8 bases aligning to TRBD1. This CDR3 contains 14 residues. Germline V gives CDR1 MNHEY, CDR2 SMNVEV (reference sequence). The V and J ends lost 5 bases and 4 bases, in that order; junction bases with no gene match: 4. In nucleotides, the CDR3 is TGTGCCAGCAGTCCCGGGACAGGAGGAAACACCATATATTTT. As protein: CASSPGTGGNTIYF.

This sequence joins TRBV20-1 and TRBJ1-5; D is unresolved. The V gene's germline CDR1 is DFQATT and CDR2 SNEGSKA (reference sequence). This CDR3 has 15 amino acids. V lost 5 bases and J 4 bases, leaving 18 bases between the germline ends. The CDR3 spells CSARSEEVVNQPQHF. The CDR3 coding sequence is TGCAGTGCTCGATCGGAGGAGGTTGTGAATCAGCCCCAGCATTTT.

This clonotype showed up many times. V usage is TRBV6-5 and J usage is TRBJ2-7; D possibly corresponds to TRBD2 (6 bases). The V gene lost 4 bases and the J gene lost 4 bases, with 14 bases spanning the gap. Looked up from germline, CDR1 is MNHEY and CDR2 is SVGAGI. The CDR3 consists of 14 residues. This CDR3 is CASSSQGLGYEQYF. The CDR3 DNA sequence: TGTGCCAGCAGTTCCCAGGGACTGGGATACGAGCAGTACTTC.

This clonotype came up a few times. The chain employs TRBV2 and TRBJ2-4; 10 bases agree with TRBD2. Germline CDR1 is SNHLY and CDR2 is FYNNEI. The length of the CDR3 is 12 residues. V gave up 4 bases and J gave up 9 bases; unmatched junction bases: 0. CDR3 protein: CASSVAGGIQYF. The CDR3 DNA is TGTGCCAGCAGTGTAGCGGGAGGCATTCAGTACTTC.

This clonotype came up many times. The V gene is TRBV28, the J gene TRBJ2-7, with 7 bases identical to TRBD1. Germline CDR1 is MDHEN and CDR2 is SYDVKM. This CDR3 has 14 amino acids. J was trimmed by 6 bases and V by 5 bases; bases with no gene match: 10. CDR3 protein: CASSETATGPEQYF. The CDR3 DNA reads as TGTGCCAGCAGTGAAACAGCGACAGGGCCCGAGCAGTACTTC.

This clonotype was detected many times. CDR3 sequence reads: CASSLEGTTNTGELFF. CDR3 DNA sequence: TGTGCCAGCAGCCTGGAGGGGACAACGAACACCGGGGAGCTGTTTTTT. The chain combines TRBV5-5 with TRBJ2-2, with D perhaps given as TRBD1 or TRBD2 (6 bases each). CDR3 size: 16 residues. Germline loops: CDR1 SGHKS, CDR2 YYEKEE (reference sequence). With 4 bases removed from V and 0 bases from J, the gap between germline ends came to 13 bases.

This clonotype was detected only a few times. This chain joins TRBV6-2 or TRBV6-3 and TRBJ1-5, with D hard to call. CDR1 and CDR2 (germline): MNHEY, SVGEGT. Trimming stripped 4 bases from V and 9 bases from J, with 7 bases between. This CDR3 has 11 amino acids. The chain's CDR3 is CASSSPGPQHF. CDR3 DNA: TGTGCCAGCAGTTCCCCAGGGCCCCAGCATTTT.

The CDR3 loop is CASSLAVGLYYNEQFF. The DNA of the CDR3 is TGTGCCAGCAGCTTGGCCGTGGGGCTTTACTACAATGAGCAGTTCTTC. The chain employs TRBV5-5 and TRBJ2-1; weak D call: TRBD1 (5 bases). The V end lost 0 bases, the J end lost 3 bases, and 13 bases lay between the germline ends. This CDR3 contains 16 residues. Germline V CDR1 and CDR2: SGHKS, YYEKEE (reference sequence).

This clonotype was seen a handful of times. The rearrangement joins TRBV27 to TRBJ2-4; the D gene could be TRBD1 or TRBD2 (7 bases each). This CDR3 has 17 amino acids. Germline V gene lookup returns CDR1 MNHEY and CDR2 SMNVEV (reference sequence). V shed 6 bases and J shed 0 bases, with 18 bases lying between them. CDR3 loop: CASSPRGGQLAKNIQYF. The DNA for the CDR3 is TGTGCCAGCAGCCCAAGGGGGGGACAGCTAGCCAAAAACATTCAGTACTTC.

The chain couples TRBV6-1 to TRBJ2-2; D not certain. The V end was cut by 7 bases, the J end by 4 bases, with 10 bases between. The CDR3 covers 13 residues. Germline CDR1 reads MNHNS; CDR2 reads SASEGT. The CDR3, as DNA: TGTGCCAGCAAGGTTCCGAGCACCGGGGAGCTGTTTTTT. Translated, it gives CASKVPSTGELFF.

This clonotype was picked up many times. The chain has TRBV11-2 and TRBJ2-7; no definite D call. Germline-derived CDR1 and CDR2 are SGHAT and FQNNGV. The V gene lost 0 bases and the J gene lost 5 bases, with 8 bases spanning the gap. The CDR3 length is 13 residues. The CDR3 DNA follows: TGTGCCAGCAGCTTAGAGCCCTTACACGAGCAGTACTTC. This codes for CASSLEPLHEQYF.

Points on this clonotype: It may be a read error: a sequence one base away is much more abundant. The chain is built from TRBV7-6 and TRBJ1-2; D unresolved. The CDR3 is 12 residues long. With 5 bases removed from V and 9 bases from J, the gap between germline ends came to 13 bases. Germline CDR1 reads SGHVS; CDR2 reads FNYEAQ. CDR3 DNA sequence: TGTGCCAGCAGCCCAGATGGTGTAAGCTACACCTTC. It specifies CASSPDGVSYTF.

Only a few counts were recorded for this clonotype. The V gene is TRBV7-9, the J gene TRBJ2-7; 7 bases agree with TRBD2. Trimming removed 4 bases from V and 3 bases from J; junction bases left unmatched: 9. The CDR3 runs to 15 residues. From germline, CDR1 is SEHNR and CDR2 FQNEAQ (reference sequence). CDR3 nucleotide sequence: TGTGCCAGCAGCTCTCTGCGCGGGAGTTACTACGAGCAGTACTTC. Amino acids: CASSSLRGSYYEQYF. The full variable domain, with the rest looked up from reference TRBV7-9 and TRBJ2-7, is DTGVSQNPRHKITKRGQNVTFRCDPISEHNRLYWYRQTLGQGPEFLTYFQNEAQLEKSRLLSDRFSAERPKGSFSTLEIQRTEQGDSAMYLCASSSLRGSYYEQYFGPGTRLTVT.

This clonotype came up many times. V usage is TRBV2 and J usage is TRBJ1-1; no clear D. The CDR3 contains 11 residues. V was shortened by 6 bases and J by 11 bases, with 13 bases between the two germline ends. CDR1 is SNHLY and CDR2 is FYNNEI in the germline V gene. This chain's CDR3 is CASSREFVAFF. The CDR3 DNA follows: TGTGCCAGCAGCCGGGAATTCGTGGCTTTCTTT.

Details on this clonotype: This clone may be a read error of a much larger clone one base away. The rearrangement joins TRBV6-1 to TRBJ1-5, with 7 bases lining up with TRBD1. The CDR3 extends over 14 amino acids. The junction had 7 bases not matched to a gene; V was cut back by 5 bases and J by 6 bases. CDR1 MNHNS and CDR2 SASEGT come from the germline V gene. For the CDR3, the DNA is TGTGCCAGCAGTCCTCAGGGGGGAATTCAGCCCCAGCATTTT. It specifies CASSPQGGIQPQHF.

This clonotype showed up many times. The chain recombines TRBV11-2 with TRBJ1-6, with a weak D call TRBD1 (6 bases). Trimming removed 1 base at V and 8 bases at J, with 9 bases between. This CDR3 is 14 amino acids long. Germline loops: CDR1 SGHAT, CDR2 FQNNGV. In nucleotides, the CDR3 is TGTGCCAGCAGCTTAGGGAGGGGGGATTCACCCCTCCACTTT. It translates to CASSLGRGDSPLHF.

The J gene is TRBJ1-4, the V gene TRBV28; no firm D call. Germline CDR1 is MDHEN and CDR2 is SYDVKM. Deletions cut 9 bases from V and 0 bases from J, with 23 bases between. This CDR3 has 18 amino acids. The CDR3 coding sequence is TGTGCCAGTCGACCCCGGACGGCCTATTATGCAACTAATGAAAAACTGTTTTTT. Translation gives CASRPRTAYYATNEKLFF.

This clonotype appeared a few times. The chain uses TRBV18 and TRBJ1-1; D not resolved. Germline V gene lookup returns CDR1 KGHSH and CDR2 LQKENI. The CDR3 spans 14 residues. V was cut by 6 bases and J by 4 bases, with 15 bases left in between. The CDR3 loop is CASSPGSPSTEAFF. CDR3 nucleotide sequence: TGTGCCAGCTCCCCCGGGTCACCCAGCACTGAAGCTTTCTTT.

The chain combines TRBV10-3 with TRBJ2-7; 8 nucleotides align to TRBD2. The germline V gene encodes CDR1 ENHRY and CDR2 SYGVKD. This CDR3 region has 15 residues. V lost 6 bases to trimming and J lost 1 base; unmatched junction nucleotides: 8. The CDR3: CAIRTSGSSSYEQYF. The DNA of the CDR3 is TGTGCCATCAGGACAAGCGGGAGTTCGTCCTACGAGCAGTACTTC.

The rearrangement joins TRBV20-1 to TRBJ2-5; D is undetermined. The CDR3 is made up of 12 amino acids. Germline CDR1 is DFQATT and CDR2 is SNEGSKA (reference sequence). V lost 6 bases to trimming and J lost 4 bases, with 12 bases between them. The DNA of the CDR3 is TGCAGTGCGGAAGGTGGGTCAGAGACCCAGTACTTC. As protein: CSAEGGSETQYF.

This clonotype appeared many times. This chain uses TRBV20-1 with TRBJ2-5; 8 nucleotides line up with TRBD1. This CDR3 contains 12 residues. Germline V gives CDR1 DFQATT, CDR2 SNEGSKA (reference sequence). V shed 6 bases and J 4 bases; nucleotides not matched to a gene: 4. The CDR3 is CSASRGPETQYF. As DNA, the CDR3 is TGCAGTGCCTCCAGGGGGCCAGAGACCCAGTACTTC.

This clonotype has ten or more counts. The chain is built from TRBV27 and TRBJ1-4; 8 bases are shared with TRBD1. After removal of 4 bases from V and 7 bases from J, the junction contained 2 bases not matched to a gene. CDR1 is MNHEY and CDR2 is SMNVEV in the germline V gene (reference sequence). The CDR3 runs 13 residues. The CDR3 spells CASSSGTGEKLFF. The DNA of the CDR3 is TGTGCCAGCAGTTCCGGGACAGGTGAAAAACTGTTTTTT.